This T cell receptor beta chain is from a study of blood T cells in healthy people across ages. This clonotype has only a few counts. Its specificity is not known. Broader study findings: Shifts in expanded clonotypes may have been confounded by donor CMV status, which was unknown. More naive CD4+ cells and higher diversity were found in long-lived than in aged donors. The authors considered diversity estimates from one million T cells to be underestimates.

Germline CDR1 is SNHLY and CDR2 is FYNNEI. Deletions cut 7 bases from V and 0 bases from J, with 13 bases between. CDR3 length equals 15 residues. Then a second PCR, running about 6 to 12 cycles, was carried out with a sample-barcoded 5' primer and a J-beta primer mix. Every molecule of cDNA carried a tag from a template-switch adaptor with 12 random nucleotides. TCRdb itself ran the 5' RACE reads through MiXCR, one entry per CDR3 protein. Seen here are around 1,500,000 distinct CDR3 sequences, roughly 27% observed once, and the top ten hold roughly 8%. The sequenced sample consisted of blood. This receptor was taken from a woman aged 25 to 39 in good health. V and J are TRBV2 and TRBJ2-1; D is uncertain. CDR3: CASKLTESSYNEQFF. The CDR3 DNA sequence: TGTGCCAGCAAATTGACGGAGAGCTCCTACAATGAGCAGTTCTTC.